The 17 T cell receptor beta chains in this list originate from one sample, sequenced in a study of identical twins. MiXCR, run by TCRdb on the 5' RACE reads, gives a single entry per CDR3 protein. The sample contains hundreds of thousands of distinct CDR3 sequences, around 21% of which appear only once. The same specimen was also included in a second study, on T cells expressing NK-cell markers.

Sequencing was performed on PBMCs. These receptors were collected from a woman in her late teens or twenties in good health.

This clonotype was detected only a few times. The DNA of the CDR3 is TGTGCCAGCACTTTGGGCAGCCAGTATCCCTACGAGCAGTACTTC. This encodes CASTLGSQYPYEQYF. This chain links TRBV12-3 or TRBV12-4 with TRBJ2-7, with D uncertain. The CDR3 is made up of 15 amino acids. Trimming left V 7 bases short and J 2 bases short, with 18 bases between.

This clonotype was seen at least ten times. The rearrangement links TRBV12-3 or TRBV12-4 to TRBJ1-2, with D possibly TRBD1 on 5 matching bases. V lost 4 bases, J lost 6 bases, and 15 bases lay in between. The CDR3 totals 14 residues. The CDR3, as DNA: TGTGCCAGCAGTTCTCCCAGGGTCGGCAATGGCTACACCTTC. This encodes CASSSPRVGNGYTF.

The table lists this clonotype with a few counts. The chain employs TRBV2 and TRBJ2-2, with D possibly being TRBD2 (6 bases). Trimming shortened V by 6 bases and J by 5 bases, and 13 bases separated the two germline ends. CDR3 size: 14 residues. The germline V gene encodes CDR1 SNHLY and CDR2 FYNNEI. The CDR3 DNA is TGTGCCAGCAGGGGGGGACGGCTGACCGGGGAGCTGTTTTTT. This sequence encodes CASRGGRLTGELFF. Full variable domain (outside the CDR3, taken from reference TRBV2 and TRBJ2-2): EPEVTQTPSHQVTQMGQEVILRCVPISNHLYFYWYRQILGQKVEFLVSFYNNEISEKSEIFDDQFSVERPDGSNFTLKIRSTKLEDSAMYFCASRGGRLTGELFFGEGSRLTVL.

The V gene is TRBV10-3, the J gene TRBJ2-7; 13 bases line up with TRBD2. The germline V gene encodes CDR1 ENHRY and CDR2 SYGVKD. J lost 5 bases, V lost 3 bases, and 10 bases had no gene match. CDR3 size: 17 residues. The CDR3 spells CAISDELAGGPVNEQYF. DNA of the CDR3: TGTGCCATCAGTGATGAACTAGCGGGAGGGCCGGTGAACGAGCAGTACTTC.

CDR3 protein: CSVVPRTAPIYGYTF. Here the CDR3 DNA reads TGCAGCGTCGTACCCCGGACAGCCCCGATCTATGGCTACACCTTC. V usage is TRBV29-1 and J usage is TRBJ1-2; possible D gene TRBD1, 6 bases. Deletions cut 6 bases from V and 4 bases from J, with 21 bases between. Germline CDR1 is SQVTM and CDR2 is ANQGSEA. The CDR3 runs 15 residues.

This clonotype came up a few times. The chain has TRBV10-3 and TRBJ2-7; the D gene is possibly TRBD1 (6 bases). The length of the CDR3 is 13 residues. Trimming shortened V by 7 bases and J by 6 bases, and 16 bases separated the two germline ends. CDR1 and CDR2 (germline): ENHRY, SYGVKD. Written as DNA, the CDR3 is TGTGCCATCATCCGGGACACGGACGGCGAGCAGTACTTC. It yields the protein CAIIRDTDGEQYF.

This clonotype was detected a few times. The J gene is TRBJ1-4, the V gene TRBV4-3; 9 nucleotides agree with TRBD1. The CDR3 runs to 17 residues. The trim removed 1 base at V and 3 bases at J, leaving 6 bases unmatched. Germline V lookup: CDR1 LGHNA, CDR2 YSLEER. CDR3 loop: CASSQAGTGIPNEKLFF. The DNA for the CDR3 is TGCGCCAGCAGCCAAGCTGGGACAGGGATTCCTAATGAAAAACTGTTTTTT.

V is TRBV5-1 and J is TRBJ1-1; TRBD1 might be the D (5 bases). This CDR3 is 12 amino acids long. With 7 bases removed from V and 8 bases from J, the gap between germline ends came to 15 bases. The germline CDR1 and CDR2 sequences are SGHRS and YFSETQ. CDR3 region: CASGRQSSEAFF. The CDR3, as DNA: TGCGCCAGCGGGCGACAGAGTTCAGAAGCTTTCTTT.

V usage is TRBV6-1 and J usage is TRBJ1-1; D possibly corresponds to TRBD1 (5 bases). The CDR3 sequence is 15 residues long. Germline lookup yields CDR1 MNHNS and CDR2 SASEGT. Trimming pared 5 bases from V and 1 base from J, leaving 14 bases between. The CDR3 nucleotides are TGTGCCAGCAGTCAGCGACAGCAACCGAACACTGAAGCTTTCTTT. It translates to CASSQRQQPNTEAFF.

This sequence joins TRBV3-1 and TRBJ2-7; 9 bases agree with TRBD2. This CDR3 region has 18 residues. After removal of 0 bases from V and 5 bases from J, the junction contained 14 bases not matched to a gene. The V gene's germline CDR1 is LGHDT and CDR2 YNNKEL (reference sequence). The CDR3 nucleotides are TGTGCCAGCAGCCAAGATCCCCGGCAGCGGGGGGTCGGGGACGAGCAGTACTTC. Translating it yields CASSQDPRQRGVGDEQYF.

This clonotype has a count of ten or more. The chain joins TRBV20-1 to TRBJ2-7, with D possibly TRBD2 on 5 matching bases. There are 15 residues in the CDR3. With 0 bases removed from V and 2 bases from J, the gap between germline ends came to 14 bases. Germline V lookup: CDR1 DFQATT, CDR2 SNEGSKA (reference sequence). This CDR3 is CSARDFVSGAYEQYF. The CDR3 bases are TGCAGTGCTAGAGATTTCGTGAGCGGAGCCTACGAGCAGTACTTC.

This clonotype was recorded many times. V usage is TRBV6-1 and J usage is TRBJ1-2; D gene unclear. The CDR3 is made up of 15 amino acids. The ends were cut back, 5 bases at V and 0 bases at J, with 13 bases in the middle. Germline V gives CDR1 MNHNS, CDR2 SASEGT. CDR3 DNA: TGTGCCAGCAGTAGCCGGGAGGGCCCTAACTATGGCTACACCTTC. Translation gives CASSSREGPNYGYTF.

This clonotype was seen a few times. The J gene is TRBJ2-5, the V gene TRBV18; 10 bases align to TRBD1. The CDR3 spans 16 residues. Germline V CDR1 and CDR2: KGHSH, LQKENI. Trimming at V came to 3 bases and at J to 5 bases, leaving 9 bases not matched to a gene. For the CDR3, the DNA is TGTGCCAGCTCACCGCGGGACAGGGGATCGTGGGAGACCCAGTACTTC. Encoded protein: CASSPRDRGSWETQYF.

This chain joins TRBV27 and TRBJ2-1, with D perhaps TRBD1 (6 bases). CDR3 length: 15 amino acids. The V gene lost 5 bases and the J gene lost 5 bases, with 16 bases spanning the gap. CDR1 MNHEY and CDR2 SMNVEV come from the germline V gene (reference sequence). The CDR3 DNA sequence: TGTGCCAGCAGTCCGGACAGATTTAGCAACAATGAGCAGTTCTTC. Its protein product is CASSPDRFSNNEQFF.

This clonotype was picked up a small number of times. The chain recombines TRBV9 with TRBJ1-6, with D unresolved. Between the trimmed V and J ends, which lost 3 bases and 11 bases, there was a span of 9 bases. CDR3 length equals 12 residues. Germline V gene sequence: CDR1 SGDLS, CDR2 YYNGEE. This CDR3 reads CASSAAGPPLHF. CDR3 bases: TGTGCCAGCAGCGCCGCCGGCCCACCCCTCCACTTT.

V and J are TRBV7-9 and TRBJ2-5; 7 nucleotides line up with TRBD1. In germline, CDR1 is SEHNR, CDR2 FQNEAQ (reference sequence). The CDR3 spans 15 residues. J lost 4 bases, V lost 3 bases, and 8 bases had no gene match. The CDR3 DNA is TGTGCCAGCAGCTTCCTCGGGACAGAGGGAGAGACCCAGTACTTC. This translates into CASSFLGTEGETQYF.

The V gene is TRBV7-2, the J gene TRBJ2-7; D not resolved. Germline V CDR1 and CDR2: SGHTA, FQGNSA. The CDR3 is 15 residues long. V was clipped by 0 bases and J by 3 bases, with 12 bases between them. The CDR3 DNA follows: TGTGCCAGCAGCTTAGCGTTGGATGGGAACTACGAGCAGTACTTC. This sequence encodes CASSLALDGNYEQYF.